A single sample is the source of the 25 T cell receptor beta chains below, sequenced in a study of shared clonotypes between healthy human individuals. CD45RO-negative, CCR7-selected cells formed the naive CD8 fraction, which excluded terminally differentiated effector memory CD45RA+ cells. The data were produced by immunoSEQ multiplex PCR, yet TCRdb's version contains in-frame clones alone and is incomplete. Of approximately 600,000 clones in the sample, 85% to 95% were seen once. The sample consisted of naive CD8+ T cells sorted from blood. The receptor set was obtained from a woman aged 25 to 39 in good health.

The chain is built from TRBV28 and TRBJ1-1; D is uncertain. Germline V CDR1 and CDR2: MDHEN, SYDVKM. The CDR3 consists of 16 residues. Trimming shortened V by 3 bases and J by 8 bases, and 22 bases separated the two germline ends. The CDR3 is CASSFPERAGLNEAFF. Written as DNA, the CDR3 is TGTGCCAGCAGTTTCCCGGAGAGGGCCGGACTTAACGAAGCTTTCTTT.

The chain joins TRBV13 to TRBJ2-5, with TRBD2 matching over 7 bases. Trimming cost V 5 bases and J 1 base; bases outside gene matches: 4. From germline, CDR1 is PRHDT and CDR2 FYEKMQ (reference sequence). This CDR3 spans 14 amino acids. The CDR3 loop reads CASSQASGQETQYF. CDR3 sequence (DNA): TGTGCCAGCAGCCAAGCTAGCGGCCAAGAGACCCAGTACTTC.

In its sample, this clone was seen a few times. This chain links TRBV2 with TRBJ2-3; D gene ambiguous. The CDR3 spans 14 residues. V was clipped by 1 base and J by 0 bases, with 5 bases between them. The germline CDR1 and CDR2 sequences are SNHLY and FYNNEI. The chain's CDR3 is CASSEDRSTDTQYF. CDR3 sequence (DNA): TGTGCCAGCAGTGAAGACAGAAGCACAGATACGCAGTATTTT. Supplemented by reference TRBV2 and TRBJ2-3, the full variable domain reads EPEVTQTPSHQVTQMGQEVILRCVPISNHLYFYWYRQILGQKVEFLVSFYNNEISEKSEIFDDQFSVERPDGSNFTLKIRSTKLEDSAMYFCASSEDRSTDTQYFGPGTRLTVL.

The genes are TRBV7-2 and TRBJ2-7, with 15 positions matching TRBD2. From germline, CDR1 is SGHTA and CDR2 FQGNSA. The CDR3 runs 18 residues. V lost 0 bases to trimming and J lost 5 bases; unmatched junction nucleotides: 8. The CDR3: CASSLATPGLAGGNEQYF. Written as DNA, the CDR3 is TGTGCCAGCAGCTTAGCCACACCGGGACTAGCGGGAGGTAACGAGCAGTACTTC.

The rearrangement uses TRBV9 and TRBJ1-2; D gene unclear. Germline assignment: CDR1 SGDLS and CDR2 YYNGEE. Trimming left V 6 bases short and J 5 bases short, with 8 bases between. The CDR3 sequence is 11 residues long. The DNA for the CDR3 is TGTGCCAGCATGGGTCGGTATGGCTACACCTTC. Translation: CASMGRYGYTF.

There are a few counts of this clone. The chain links TRBV4-2 to TRBJ1-5; no definite D call. Trimming shortened V by 1 base and J by 4 bases, and 5 bases separated the two germline ends. Germline lookup yields CDR1 LGHNA and CDR2 YNFKEQ. This CDR3 has 13 amino acids. The CDR3: CASSQGGNQPQHF. In DNA, the CDR3 is TGTGCCAGCAGCCAAGGGGGAAATCAGCCCCAGCATTTT.

Concerning this clone itself: Other DNA sequences in the same sample also yield this CDR3. The chain joins TRBV28 to TRBJ2-7; the D gene is possibly TRBD2 (6 bases). Germline V gene lookup returns CDR1 MDHEN and CDR2 SYDVKM. The CDR3 totals 15 residues. The V and J ends lost 1 base and 0 bases respectively, with 10 bases between them. The chain's CDR3 is CASSLYRGSSYEQYF. The CDR3, as DNA: TGTGCCAGCAGTTTATATCGGGGGAGCTCCTACGAGCAGTACTTC.

The gene calls are TRBV19 and TRBJ2-7; D is possibly TRBD2 (6 bases). In germline, CDR1 is LNHDA, CDR2 SQIVND (reference sequence). The CDR3 has 13 amino acids. Trimming left V 4 bases short and J 2 bases short, with 9 bases between. CDR3 coding DNA: TGTGCCAGTAGTAACGAGCGGGCCTACGAGCAGTACTTC. Translation: CASSNERAYEQYF.

This chain connects TRBV7-3 to TRBJ2-7; the D is unclear. The CDR3 consists of 14 residues. Trimming removed 2 bases from V and 0 bases from J, with 8 bases in between. Germline CDR1 reads SGHTA; CDR2 reads FQGTGA. CDR3: CASSLGGNSYEQYF. The CDR3, as DNA: TGTGCCAGCAGCTTAGGCGGTAACTCCTACGAGCAGTACTTC.

This chain joins TRBV13 and TRBJ1-1; TRBD1 matches at 9 bases. Looked up from germline, CDR1 is PRHDT and CDR2 is FYEKMQ (reference sequence). The CDR3 length is 17 residues. V lost 4 bases to trimming and J lost 0 bases; unmatched junction nucleotides: 9. CDR3 in DNA: TGTGCCAGCAGCTATGGGCGGGGACAGGGTATGAACACTGAAGCTTTCTTT. Protein product: CASSYGRGQGMNTEAFF.

V and J are TRBV28 and TRBJ2-5; 10 bases are shared with TRBD1. The CDR3 runs 14 residues. CDR1 and CDR2 from the germline V gene are MDHEN and SYDVKM. With 5 bases clipped from V and 7 bases from J, the junction kept 7 bases outside the gene matches. Here the CDR3 DNA reads TGTGCCAGCAGTCTCACCGGGACAGGGGTGACCCAGTACTTC. It codes for CASSLTGTGVTQYF.

The genes are TRBV7-9 and TRBJ2-7; D might be TRBD1 (6 bases). Trimming took off 0 bases at V and 4 bases at J, with 10 bases between the two ends. Germline loops: CDR1 SEHNR, CDR2 FQNEAQ (reference sequence). The CDR3 extends over 14 amino acids. DNA for the CDR3: TGTGCCAGCAGCTTAGCACAGGGTCGGTACGAGCAGTACTTC. Amino acids: CASSLAQGRYEQYF.

The V gene is TRBV11-2, the J gene TRBJ2-7; 8 positions match TRBD1. J lost 5 bases, V lost 6 bases, and 9 bases had no gene match. The CDR3 consists of 14 residues. The V gene's germline CDR1 is SGHAT and CDR2 FQNNGV. DNA for the CDR3: TGTGCCAGCAGACCATCGGACAGGGCCCACGAGCAGTACTTC. This translates into CASRPSDRAHEQYF.

Details on this clone: A read error may account for a junction end that differs from germline. V usage is TRBV4-1 and J usage is TRBJ2-1; D ambiguous. The CDR3 covers 11 residues. Germline CDR1 and CDR2: MGHRA and YSYEKL. The CDR3 reads CASSSSYEQFF. Here the CDR3 DNA reads TGTGCCAGCAGCAGTAGCTATGAGCAGTTCTTC.

The rearrangement uses TRBV28 and TRBJ2-6, with 7 bases identical to TRBD1. V was clipped by 5 bases and J by 0 bases; unmatched bases: 10. CDR3 size: 18 residues. In germline, CDR1 is MDHEN, CDR2 SYDVKM. The CDR3 region is CASSHGVGGASGANVLTF. The DNA for the CDR3 is TGTGCCAGCAGTCACGGGGTAGGGGGCGCCTCTGGGGCCAACGTCCTGACTTTC.

The genes are TRBV7-6 and TRBJ2-2; D perhaps matches TRBD2 (6 bases). V lost 0 bases and J lost 6, with 11 bases in between. The CDR3 spans 15 residues. Looked up from germline, CDR1 is SGHVS and CDR2 is FNYEAQ. As DNA, the CDR3 is TGTGCCAGCAGCTTAGCGGCGGAGGGGCCCGGGGAGCTGTTTTTT. It codes for CASSLAAEGPGELFF.

This sequence joins TRBV5-6 and TRBJ2-7; D is possibly TRBD1 (5 bases). The V end was cut by 0 bases, the J end by 5 bases, with 6 bases between. The CDR3 covers 12 residues. Germline CDR1 reads SGHDT; CDR2 reads YYEEEE. CDR3 region: CASSLAGNEQYF. CDR3 nucleotides: TGTGCCAGCAGCTTGGCAGGGAACGAGCAGTACTTC.

The rearrangement uses TRBV7-9 and TRBJ2-7; D is uncertain. The CDR3 contains 14 residues. With 1 base removed from V and 3 bases from J, the gap between germline ends came to 10 bases. Germline values: CDR1 SEHNR, CDR2 FQNEAQ (reference sequence). CDR3 loop: CASSLGGVGYEQYF. For the CDR3, the DNA is TGTGCCAGCAGCTTAGGAGGCGTAGGCTACGAGCAGTACTTC.

This rearrangement joins TRBV19 to TRBJ2-7, with 7 bases aligning to TRBD1. The V gene's germline CDR1 is LNHDA and CDR2 SQIVND (reference sequence). The CDR3 is 13 residues long. The junction had 10 bases not matched to a gene; V was cut back by 10 bases and J by 4 bases. CDR3 residues: CATQDGTAYEQYF. For the CDR3, the DNA is TGTGCCACACAGGACGGGACAGCTTACGAGCAGTACTTC.

The chain is built from TRBV4-1 and TRBJ2-5, with 8 positions matching TRBD2. Germline CDR1 reads MGHRA; CDR2 reads YSYEKL. J gave up 5 bases and V 2 bases, and 7 bases lay outside the gene matches. This CDR3 is 15 amino acids long. The CDR3: CASSQRAGDRETQYF. The CDR3 DNA sequence: TGCGCCAGCAGCCAACGAGCGGGAGATAGGGAGACCCAGTACTTC.

The V and J genes are TRBV27 and TRBJ2-3; 7 bases map to TRBD2. Germline assignment: CDR1 MNHEY and CDR2 SMNVEV (reference sequence). The CDR3 is made up of 14 amino acids. The chain's CDR3 is CATRVGGSTDTQYF. As DNA, the CDR3 is TGTGCAACCCGGGTGGGAGGGAGCACAGATACGCAGTATTTT.

This chain uses TRBV27 with TRBJ1-2; D is ambiguous. This CDR3 comprises 14 residues. V gave up 7 bases and J gave up 2 bases, with 14 bases separating them. Germline CDR1 and CDR2: MNHEY and SMNVEV (reference sequence). CDR3 DNA sequence: TGTGCCAGCACCTCACCGGGAGCAAACTATGGCTACACCTTC. This gives the protein CASTSPGANYGYTF.

V gene TRBV15 combines with J gene TRBJ2-1, with D possibly matching TRBD1 (5 bases). This CDR3 is built from 16 residues. Germline V gene sequence: CDR1 LNHNV, CDR2 YYDKDF (reference sequence). Between the trimmed V and J ends, which lost 0 bases and 6 bases, there was a span of 15 bases. The DNA of the CDR3 is TGTGCCACCAGCAGAGAACAAAAAGGGGCTGTCAATGAGCAGTTCTTC. Its protein product is CATSREQKGAVNEQFF.

This chain connects TRBV2 to TRBJ2-7; D uncertain. V was clipped by 1 base and J by 3 bases, with 10 bases between them. The CDR3 has 14 amino acids. Germline assignment: CDR1 SNHLY and CDR2 FYNNEI. DNA for the CDR3: TGTGCCAGCAGTGAAGTGTTTCTGAACTACGAGCAGTACTTC. Its translation is CASSEVFLNYEQYF.

V is TRBV5-1 and J is TRBJ2-7, with D unclear. CDR3 length: 13 amino acids. V lost 1 base to trimming and J lost 4 bases, with 9 bases between them. Germline CDR1 reads SGHRS; CDR2 reads YFSETQ. The DNA of the CDR3 is TGCGCCAGCAGCTTGTCACCATCATACGAGCAGTACTTC. Protein sequence: CASSLSPSYEQYF.